This passage covers 19 T cell receptor beta chains from one sample sequenced in a study of identical twins. TCRdb reprocessed the 5' RACE reads via MiXCR and lists one record per CDR3 protein. The sample consists of roughly 770,000 distinct CDR3 sequences, 18% of them appearing once. The same sample was also studied in work on T cells expressing NK-cell markers.

Material for sequencing was PBMCs. These receptor sequences come from a woman between 18 and 29 years old in good health.

The V and J genes are TRBV7-2 and TRBJ2-2, with 7 bases identical to TRBD2. Germline CDR1 and CDR2: SGHTA and FQGNSA. The CDR3 has 17 amino acids. J lost 3 bases, V lost 6 bases, and 13 bases had no gene match. CDR3 sequence (DNA): TGTGCCAGCAGACCCCTGGGCGGGGGTTGGGACACCGGGGAGCTGTTTTTT. Protein product: CASRPLGGGWDTGELFF. The full variable domain, completed using reference TRBV7-2 and TRBJ2-2, is GAGVSQSPSNKVTEKGKDVELRCDPISGHTALYWYRQSLGQGLEFLIYFQGNSAPDKSGLPSDRFSAERTGGSVSTLTIQRTQQEDSAVYLCASRPLGGGWDTGELFFGEGSRLTVL.

V gene TRBV20-1 combines with J gene TRBJ1-6; a possible D gene is TRBD1 (5 bases). The V and J ends lost 3 bases and 7 bases respectively, with 7 bases between them. CDR3 length: 12 residues. CDR1 is DFQATT, CDR2 SNEGSKA, per germline (reference sequence). In DNA form, the CDR3 reads TGCAGTGCTAGGGAGGGGAATTCACCCCTCCACTTT. Translation gives CSAREGNSPLHF.

This clonotype was seen a few times. The rearrangement uses TRBV12-3 or TRBV12-4 and TRBJ1-2; maybe TRBD1 (5 bases). The ends were cut back, 5 bases at V and 5 bases at J, with 15 bases in the middle. The CDR3 is made up of 14 amino acids. The CDR3 region has the DNA TGTGCCAGCAGTCACCGGGACGAGGGGTATGGCTACACCTTC. Translation: CASSHRDEGYGYTF.

This clonotype was recorded at least ten times. V and J are TRBV7-2 and TRBJ2-5; D perhaps matches TRBD2 (6 bases). V was clipped by 6 bases and J by 5 bases, with 16 bases between them. The CDR3 loop spans 14 amino acids. In germline, CDR1 is SGHTA, CDR2 FQGNSA. The CDR3 sequence is CASSQQLAGETQYF. The CDR3 coding sequence is TGTGCCAGCAGTCAACAACTAGCCGGCGAGACCCAGTACTTC. The full variable domain, rest sourced from reference TRBV7-2 and TRBJ2-5, is GAGVSQSPSNKVTEKGKDVELRCDPISGHTALYWYRQSLGQGLEFLIYFQGNSAPDKSGLPSDRFSAERTGGSVSTLTIQRTQQEDSAVYLCASSQQLAGETQYFGPGTRLLVL.

J is TRBJ2-1 and V is TRBV3-1; D tentatively reads TRBD1 or TRBD2 (5 bases each). CDR1 and CDR2 from the germline V gene are LGHDT and YNNKEL (reference sequence). Trimming pared 5 bases from V and 9 bases from J, leaving 11 bases between. The CDR3 totals 12 residues. The CDR3 loop is CASSVGTGEQFF. CDR3 DNA: TGTGCCAGCAGCGTCGGGACGGGTGAGCAGTTCTTC.

V gene TRBV7-9 combines with J gene TRBJ2-1; unclear D gene. The V end was cut by 10 bases, the J end by 0 bases, with 13 bases between. The germline gives CDR1 SEHNR, CDR2 FQNEAQ (reference sequence). The CDR3 runs to 14 residues. The CDR3 region is CAITGGSSYNEQFF. The CDR3 bases are TGTGCCATAACCGGCGGAAGCTCCTACAATGAGCAGTTCTTC.

This clonotype was observed a few times. CDR3 sequence: CSAVTGRGAGYGYTF. The CDR3 DNA sequence: TGCAGTGCTGTTACCGGGCGGGGAGCGGGCTATGGCTACACCTTC. The chain recombines TRBV20-1 with TRBJ1-2, with unresolved D. The germline V gene has CDR1 DFQATT and CDR2 SNEGSKA (reference sequence). Trimming took 5 bases from V and 4 from J, leaving 20 bases between them. This CDR3 is 15 amino acids long.

Regarding this clonotype: Possible read error: a much larger clone is one base away. The chain links TRBV10-3 to TRBJ2-7; D not resolved. Between the trimmed V and J ends, which lost 0 bases and 6 bases, there was a span of 3 bases. CDR1 and CDR2 from the germline V gene are ENHRY and SYGVKD. The CDR3 has 11 amino acids. The CDR3 DNA is TGTGCCATCAGTGAGTCGAGCGAGCAGTACTTC. Translation: CAISESSEQYF.

This clonotype has a single count. This chain uses TRBV4-1 with TRBJ2-1, with unresolved D. The CDR3 is made up of 13 amino acids. The V gene lost 0 bases and the J gene lost 10 bases, with 10 bases spanning the gap. The germline V gene has CDR1 MGHRA and CDR2 YSYEKL. The CDR3 DNA reads as TGCGCCAGCAGCCAAGATACCTCTACCGAGCAGTTCTTC. This sequence encodes CASSQDTSTEQFF.

The V and J genes are TRBV9 and TRBJ2-7; the match to TRBD1 covers 7 bases. Unmatched junction bases numbered 6, after V lost 4 bases and J lost 2 bases. CDR3 length: 14 residues. The germline V gene has CDR1 SGDLS and CDR2 YYNGEE. CDR3 bases: TGTGCCAGCAGCTTTACAGGGGAAACCTACGAGCAGTACTTC. This codes for CASSFTGETYEQYF.

This clonotype has a handful of counts. This chain connects TRBV18 to TRBJ2-3; unclear D gene. Between the trimmed V and J ends, which lost 6 bases and 6 bases, there was a span of 10 bases. There are 12 residues in the CDR3. In germline, CDR1 is KGHSH, CDR2 LQKENI. CDR3 loop: CASSETRDTQYF. CDR3 nucleotide sequence: TGTGCCAGCTCCGAGACTCGGGATACGCAGTATTTT.

V usage is TRBV6-2 or TRBV6-3 and J usage is TRBJ2-1, with TRBD2 matching over 13 bases. V lost 6 bases to trimming and J lost 8 bases; unmatched junction nucleotides: 4. Germline loops: CDR1 MNHEY, CDR2 SVGEGT. CDR3 size: 14 residues. Written as DNA, the CDR3 is TGTGCCAGCAGACTAGCGGGAGGGAAGGATGAGCAGTTCTTC. Translation: CASRLAGGKDEQFF.

This rearrangement joins TRBV20-1 to TRBJ2-5; TRBD2 matches 7 bases. CDR3 length: 12 residues. Germline values: CDR1 DFQATT, CDR2 SNEGSKA (reference sequence). CDR3 nucleotides: TGCAGGCCGACTAGCTTACAAGAGACCCAGTACTTC. Translated: CRPTSLQETQYF.

The V call is TRBV10-3, the J call TRBJ2-3, with TRBD1 identical over 7 bases. Germline V lookup: CDR1 ENHRY, CDR2 SYGVKD. The CDR3 extends over 16 amino acids. Unmatched junction bases numbered 7, after V lost 4 bases and J lost 0 bases. The CDR3 here is CAISVTTGQSTDTQYF. Written as DNA, the CDR3 is TGTGCCATCAGTGTAACAACGGGACAGAGCACAGATACGCAGTATTTT.

This clonotype was picked up a small number of times. The rearrangement joins TRBV3-1 to TRBJ2-2; TRBD2 matches 8 bases. Per germline, CDR1 LGHDT and CDR2 YNNKEL (reference sequence). V gave up 0 bases and J gave up 5 bases; unmatched junction bases: 5. This CDR3 spans 16 amino acids. The CDR3 sequence: CASSQEASGYTGELFF. The CDR3 region has the DNA TGTGCCAGCAGCCAAGAGGCTAGCGGGTATACCGGGGAGCTGTTTTTT.

Only one count was recorded for this clonotype. This chain joins TRBV7-9 and TRBJ2-1; 9 bases agree with TRBD1. The V segment lost 5 bases and the J segment 10 bases; nucleotides outside the gene matches: 12. The CDR3 is 15 amino acids. Germline CDR1 SEHNR, CDR2 FQNEAQ (reference sequence). The CDR3 coding sequence is TGTGCCAGCAGCCCCCCCGGGACAGGGATCCAAGAGCAGTTCTTC. Its translation: CASSPPGTGIQEQFF.

The chain couples TRBV7-6 to TRBJ2-1, with TRBD1 matching over 8 bases. CDR1 is SGHVS, CDR2 FNYEAQ, per germline. This CDR3 is 16 amino acids long. V lost 3 bases, J lost 5 bases, and 9 bases stayed unmatched. CDR3 DNA: TGTGCCAGCAGCTTCAGGGGGCCCGTACTTAACAATGAGCAGTTCTTC. Its translation: CASSFRGPVLNNEQFF.

The V call is TRBV19, the J call TRBJ2-7, with D possibly being TRBD2 (5 bases). The CDR3 has 14 amino acids. V lost 1 base, J lost 3 bases, and 10 bases lay in between. Germline V gives CDR1 LNHDA, CDR2 SQIVND (reference sequence). In DNA, the CDR3 is TGTGCCAGTAGTATAGCCGAAGGAGGCTACGAGCAGTACTTC. Its protein product is CASSIAEGGYEQYF.

The V gene is TRBV2, the J gene TRBJ2-3, with D maybe TRBD2 (6 bases). The CDR3 loop spans 10 amino acids. The V end lost 8 bases, the J end lost 9 bases, and 9 bases lay between the germline ends. Germline lookup yields CDR1 SNHLY and CDR2 FYNNEI. The CDR3 DNA reads as TGTGCCAGCGTGGAGGGGACGCAGTATTTT. It encodes CASVEGTQYF. The entire variable domain, with the rest obtained from reference TRBV2 and TRBJ2-3, is as follows: EPEVTQTPSHQVTQMGQEVILRCVPISNHLYFYWYRQILGQKVEFLVSFYNNEISEKSEIFDDQFSVERPDGSNFTLKIRSTKLEDSAMYFCASVEGTQYFGPGTRLTVL.